This T cell receptor beta chain was obtained from a study of cytomegalovirus exposure and HLA in healthy donors. About the study: Out of 150 million to 200 million T cells, an earlier analysis found over 90 million unique TCR beta sequences in total. Overall study results and limits: A later analysis showed that HLA-associated TCR beta chains had undergone more clonal expansion than equally common others. In a later analysis, at a false discovery rate of 0.05, 16,951 TCR beta sequences were associated with HLA alleles.

Primers: 60 Vbeta forward and 13 Jbeta reverse. Using immunoSEQ multiplex PCR, the repertoire was profiled, and TCRdb retains in-frame clones only, with some absent. The sample shows about 94,000 clones, 79% of them seen only once. Only one count was recorded for this clone. Antigen unknown. This clonotype was obtained from a woman aged 40 to 50 in good health and CMV-seronegative. The sequencing input was PBMCs.

Here the CDR3 reads CASSQVGGDYGYTF. For the CDR3, the DNA is TGCGCCAGCAGCCAAGTGGGGGGGGACTATGGCTACACCTTC. The rearrangement links TRBV4-3 to TRBJ1-2; a weak D match, TRBD1 (5 bases). Trimming took off 1 base at V and 3 bases at J, with 9 bases between the two ends. CDR3 length equals 14 residues. Germline loops: CDR1 LGHNA, CDR2 YSLEER.